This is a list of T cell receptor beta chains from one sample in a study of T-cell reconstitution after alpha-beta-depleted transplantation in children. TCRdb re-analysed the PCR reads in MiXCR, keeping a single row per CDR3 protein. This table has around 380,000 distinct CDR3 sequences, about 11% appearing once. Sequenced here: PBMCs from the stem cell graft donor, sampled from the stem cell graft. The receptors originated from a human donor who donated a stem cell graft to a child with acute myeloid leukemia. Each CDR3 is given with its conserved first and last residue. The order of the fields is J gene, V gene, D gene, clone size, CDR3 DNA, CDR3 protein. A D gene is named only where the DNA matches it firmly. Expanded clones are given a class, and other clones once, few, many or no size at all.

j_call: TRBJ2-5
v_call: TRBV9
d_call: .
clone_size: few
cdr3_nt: TGTGCCAGCAGCGCCCAAGCGCACGAGACCCAGTACTTC
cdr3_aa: CASSAQAHETQYF

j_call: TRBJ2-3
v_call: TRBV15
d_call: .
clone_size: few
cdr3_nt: TGTGCCACCAGCGCGCGGCGGTTCACAGATACGCAGTATTTT
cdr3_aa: CATSARRFTDTQYF

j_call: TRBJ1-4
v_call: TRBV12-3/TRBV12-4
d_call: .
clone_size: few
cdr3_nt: TGTGCCAGCAGTCCGGCAGGGGTGCGGGAAAAACTGTTTTTT
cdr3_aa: CASSPAGVREKLFF

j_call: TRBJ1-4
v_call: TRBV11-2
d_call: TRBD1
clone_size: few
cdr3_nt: TGTGCCAGCAGCCCGATTATCGGGGACAGGGGAGGTAGGAGAGAAAAACTGTTTTTT
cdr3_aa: CASSPIIGDRGGRREKLFF

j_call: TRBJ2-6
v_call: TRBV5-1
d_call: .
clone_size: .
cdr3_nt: TGCGCCAGCAGCTGGGACAACTCTGGGGCCAACGTCCTGACTTTC
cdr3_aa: CASSWDNSGANVLTF

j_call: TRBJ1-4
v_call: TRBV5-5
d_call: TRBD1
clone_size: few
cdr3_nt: TGTGCCAGCAGCTCATCACAGGGGGCAGGTGAAAAACTGTTTTTT
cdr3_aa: CASSSSQGAGEKLFF

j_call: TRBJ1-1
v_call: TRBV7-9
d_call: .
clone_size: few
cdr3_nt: TGTGCCAGCAGCTCCGTCCAGGGCGGGAACACTGAAGCTTTCTTT
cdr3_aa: CASSSVQGGNTEAFF

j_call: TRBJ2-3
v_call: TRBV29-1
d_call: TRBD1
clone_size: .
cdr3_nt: TGCAGCGTTGTGGACAGGGCTCGCACAGATACGCAGTATTTT
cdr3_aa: CSVVDRARTDTQYF

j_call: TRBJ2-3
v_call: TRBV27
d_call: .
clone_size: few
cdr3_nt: TGTGCCAGCAGGGCCAGGAACCCCACAGATACGCAGTATTTT
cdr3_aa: CASRARNPTDTQYF

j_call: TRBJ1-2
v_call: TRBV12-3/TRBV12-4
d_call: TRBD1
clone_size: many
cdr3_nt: TGTGCCAGCACCATTGGGGGGGTACAGGGGGCGCCGTTTGGCTACACCTTC
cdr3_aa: CASTIGGVQGAPFGYTF

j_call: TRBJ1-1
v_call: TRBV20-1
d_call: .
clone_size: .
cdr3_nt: TGCAGTGCCGCCACTCAACAGGGAACTGCAGCTTTCTTT
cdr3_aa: CSAATQQGTAAFF

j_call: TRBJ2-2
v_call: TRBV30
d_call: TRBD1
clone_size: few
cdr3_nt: TGTGCCTGGAGTGGACAGGGAAGGGCCGGGGAGCTGTTTTTT
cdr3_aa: CAWSGQGRAGELFF

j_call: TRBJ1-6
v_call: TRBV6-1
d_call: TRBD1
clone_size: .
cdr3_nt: TGTGCCAGCAAAAAAGGGGCGACAGGGGGCTCTTCACCCCTCCACTTT
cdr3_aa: CASKKGATGGSSPLHF

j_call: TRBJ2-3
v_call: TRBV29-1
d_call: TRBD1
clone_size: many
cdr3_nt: TGCAGCGTCCTTGGACAGGTGGGACACACAGATACGCAGTATTTT
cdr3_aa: CSVLGQVGHTDTQYF

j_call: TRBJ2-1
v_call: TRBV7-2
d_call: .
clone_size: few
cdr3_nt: TGTGCCAGCTCTCGGGACCCATCCCTCAATGAGCAGTTCTTC
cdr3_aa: CASSRDPSLNEQFF

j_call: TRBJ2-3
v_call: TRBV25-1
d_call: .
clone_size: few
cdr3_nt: TGTGCCAACGAAACAGATACGCAGTATTTT
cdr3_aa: CANETDTQYF

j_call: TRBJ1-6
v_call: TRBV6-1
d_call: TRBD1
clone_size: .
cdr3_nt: TGTGCCAGCAGGGGGACAGGGGGACACGGATCACCCCTCCACTTT
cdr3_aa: CASRGTGGHGSPLHF

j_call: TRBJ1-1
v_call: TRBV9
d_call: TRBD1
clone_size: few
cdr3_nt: TGTGCCAGCAGCCCCGGCGACAGGGCTCGCGGTGAAGCTTTCTTT
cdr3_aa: CASSPGDRARGEAFF

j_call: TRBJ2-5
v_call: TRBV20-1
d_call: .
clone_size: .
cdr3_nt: TGCAGTGCTGTATCGATACCAGAGACCCAGTACTTC
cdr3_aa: CSAVSIPETQYF

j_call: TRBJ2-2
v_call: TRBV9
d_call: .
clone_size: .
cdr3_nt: TGTGCCAGCAGCGTAGGGGCTACCTCGAACACCGGGGAGCTGTTTTTT
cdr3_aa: CASSVGATSNTGELFF

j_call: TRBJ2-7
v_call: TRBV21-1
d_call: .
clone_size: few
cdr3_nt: TGTGCCAGCAGCAAACCCGGGACAGGGCGAGGTGTACCCGAGCAGTACTTC
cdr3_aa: CASSKPGTGRGVPEQYF

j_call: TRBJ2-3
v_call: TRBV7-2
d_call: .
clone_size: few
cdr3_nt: TGTGCCAGCAGCTTATTAGGCGCCTCCAGCACAGATACGCAGTATTTT
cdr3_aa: CASSLLGASSTDTQYF

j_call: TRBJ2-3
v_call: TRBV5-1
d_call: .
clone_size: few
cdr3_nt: TGCGCCAGCAGCTCACAGGAGGGAGGTGAGGCAGATACGCAGTATTTT
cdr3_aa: CASSSQEGGEADTQYF

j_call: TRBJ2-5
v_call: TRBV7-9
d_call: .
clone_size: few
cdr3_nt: TGTGCCAGCAGCTTAGAAGGCAGCTACCAAGAGACCCAGTACTTC
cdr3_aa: CASSLEGSYQETQYF

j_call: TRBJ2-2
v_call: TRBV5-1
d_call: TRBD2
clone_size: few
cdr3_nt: TGCGCCAGCAGCTTGCGGGAGGGTAGTCCCCTGGAGCTGTTTTTT
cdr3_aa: CASSLREGSPLELFF

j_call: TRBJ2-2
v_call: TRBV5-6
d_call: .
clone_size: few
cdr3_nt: TGTGCCAGCAGCTTGGATTACGGGGCGGGGAACACCGGGGAGCTGTTTTTT
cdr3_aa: CASSLDYGAGNTGELFF

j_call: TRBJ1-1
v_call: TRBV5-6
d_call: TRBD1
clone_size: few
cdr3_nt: TGTGCCAGCAGCTTGGGATTGTCGGGACAGGGGGTCTTCACTGAAGCTTTCTTT
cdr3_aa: CASSLGLSGQGVFTEAFF

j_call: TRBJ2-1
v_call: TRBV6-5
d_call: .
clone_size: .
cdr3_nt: TGTGCCAGCAGCTACAGGACTCCCTACAATGAGCAGTTCTTC
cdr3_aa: CASSYRTPYNEQFF

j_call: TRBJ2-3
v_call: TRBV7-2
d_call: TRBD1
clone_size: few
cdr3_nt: TGTGCCAGCAGCTCACGACAGGGCTCTACCACAGATACGCAGTATTTT
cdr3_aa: CASSSRQGSTTDTQYF

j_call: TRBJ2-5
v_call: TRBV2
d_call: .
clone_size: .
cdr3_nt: TGTGCCAGCAGTGAAGGGTTAAAGACCCAGTACTTC
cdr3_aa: CASSEGLKTQYF

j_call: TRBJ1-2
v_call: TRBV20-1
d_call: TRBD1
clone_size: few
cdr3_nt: TGCAGTGCTAGAGGGGGACAGGGGAGGGGTGGCTACACCTTC
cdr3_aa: CSARGGQGRGGYTF

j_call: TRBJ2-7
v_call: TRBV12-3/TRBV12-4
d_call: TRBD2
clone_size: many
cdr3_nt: TGTGCCAGCAGGCCCCTAGCGGGAGGGTCCTACGAGCAGTACTTC
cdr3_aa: CASRPLAGGSYEQYF

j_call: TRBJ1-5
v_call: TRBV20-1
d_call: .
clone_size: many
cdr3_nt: TGCAGTGCTAGAGATGAGAGGGACAATCAGCCCCAGCATTTT
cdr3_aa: CSARDERDNQPQHF

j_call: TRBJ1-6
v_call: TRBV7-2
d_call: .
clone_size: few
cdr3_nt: TGTGCCAGCAGCTTAGACTGGCAGGGGAAGAATTCACCCCTCCACTTT
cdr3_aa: CASSLDWQGKNSPLHF

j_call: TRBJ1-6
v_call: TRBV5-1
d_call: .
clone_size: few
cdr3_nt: TGCGCCAGCAGCTTGAGCGGACAGTCGGATAATTCACCCCTCCACTTT
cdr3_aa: CASSLSGQSDNSPLHF

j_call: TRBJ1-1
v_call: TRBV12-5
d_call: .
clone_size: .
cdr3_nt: TGTGCTAGTGGTTCCGGTCCCTACACTGAAGCTTTCTTT
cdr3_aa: CASGSGPYTEAFF

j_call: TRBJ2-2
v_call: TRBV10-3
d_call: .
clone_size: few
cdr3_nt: TGTGCCATCAGTGAGCTTTACACCGGGGAGCTGTTTTTT
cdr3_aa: CAISELYTGELFF

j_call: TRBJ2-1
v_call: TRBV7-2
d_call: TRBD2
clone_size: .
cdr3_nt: TGTGCCAGCAGCTTCTTAGCGGGGGGGCTCTATGAGCAGTTCTTC
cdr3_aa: CASSFLAGGLYEQFF

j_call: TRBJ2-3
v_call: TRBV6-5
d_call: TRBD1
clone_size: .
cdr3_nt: TGTGCCAGCAGTTACCCATCGACAGGGAAGGGGCGGGATACGCAGTATTTT
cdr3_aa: CASSYPSTGKGRDTQYF

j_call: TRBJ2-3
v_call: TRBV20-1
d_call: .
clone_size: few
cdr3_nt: TGCAGTGCTAGAGTTCGGCGGGGGCACACTAGCACAGATACGCAGTATTTT
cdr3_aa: CSARVRRGHTSTDTQYF

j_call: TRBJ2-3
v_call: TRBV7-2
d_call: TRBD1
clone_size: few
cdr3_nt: TGTGCCAGCAGCTGGGACAGCAACACAGATACGCAGTATTTT
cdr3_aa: CASSWDSNTDTQYF

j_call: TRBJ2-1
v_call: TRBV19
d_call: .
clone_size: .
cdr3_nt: TGTGCCAGCAGACCCCGGGCCTTACTTAATGAGCAGTTCTTC
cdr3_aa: CASRPRALLNEQFF

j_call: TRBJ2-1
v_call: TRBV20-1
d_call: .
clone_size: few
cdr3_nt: TGCAGTGCAGGGGTAGACTACAATGAGCAGTTCTTC
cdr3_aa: CSAGVDYNEQFF

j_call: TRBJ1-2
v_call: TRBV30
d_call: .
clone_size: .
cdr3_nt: TGTGCCTGGAGTGGAGGAGGTTATGGCTACACCTTC
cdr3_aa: CAWSGGGYGYTF

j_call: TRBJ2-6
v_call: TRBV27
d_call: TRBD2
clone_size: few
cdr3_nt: TGTGCCAGCAGTTTACGGGGGGTGGGGGAATCTGGGGCCAACGTCCTGACTTTC
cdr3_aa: CASSLRGVGESGANVLTF

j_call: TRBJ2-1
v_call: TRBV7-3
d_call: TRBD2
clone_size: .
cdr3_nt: TGTGCCAGCAGCTTAAGGGGCGGGAGGGCCTACAATGAGCAGTTCTTC
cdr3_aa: CASSLRGGRAYNEQFF

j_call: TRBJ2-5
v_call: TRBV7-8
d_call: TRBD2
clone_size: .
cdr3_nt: TGTGCCAGCACGGATTTAGGCGGGGGTCCGGGGGAGACCCAGTACTTC
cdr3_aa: CASTDLGGGPGETQYF

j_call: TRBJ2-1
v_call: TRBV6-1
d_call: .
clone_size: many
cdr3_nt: TGTGCCAGCAGTAAAGACAGTCCCAATGAGCAGTTCTTC
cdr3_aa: CASSKDSPNEQFF

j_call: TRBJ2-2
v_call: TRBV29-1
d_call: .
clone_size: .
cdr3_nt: TGCAGCGTCGGGATAGCGGTCGGCACCGGGGAGCTGTTTTTT
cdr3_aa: CSVGIAVGTGELFF

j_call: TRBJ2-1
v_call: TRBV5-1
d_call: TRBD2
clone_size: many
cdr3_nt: TGCGCCAGCAGCTTGGAGGTAGCGGGGGAGCAGTTCTTC
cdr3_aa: CASSLEVAGEQFF